This T cell receptor (beta chain) was identified in a study of T cell responses to AZD1222 COVID-19 vaccine. The overall study: Investigators merged groups given second doses at roughly 4 or roughly 12 weeks. Study results and caveats: The study found Spike-specific TCR breadth and depth rose after two AZD1222 doses. Spike-wide coverage was observed for vaccine-associated CD4 TCRs, with dominant responses at 160-218 and 743-854. Donors, mostly white British, included more females; clonal diversity was possibly underestimated.

There are a few counts of this clone. Its antigen is as yet unknown. Germline V CDR1 and CDR2: LGHNA, YSLEER. This CDR3 spans 16 amino acids. Trimming took 0 bases from V and 0 from J, leaving 11 bases between them. TCRdb's copy holds only in-frame clones and misses some; the assay was immunoSEQ multiplex PCR. The sample contains around 130,000 clones, about 90% of which appear only once. This chain links TRBV4-3 with TRBJ1-2, with unresolved D. Sequencing used peripheral blood, obtained on day 0 of AZD1222 vaccination. The sequence derives from an adult in good health. The CDR3 spells CASSQDKYGANYGYTF. Here the CDR3 DNA reads TGCGCCAGCAGCCAAGATAAATACGGTGCTAACTATGGCTACACCTTC.